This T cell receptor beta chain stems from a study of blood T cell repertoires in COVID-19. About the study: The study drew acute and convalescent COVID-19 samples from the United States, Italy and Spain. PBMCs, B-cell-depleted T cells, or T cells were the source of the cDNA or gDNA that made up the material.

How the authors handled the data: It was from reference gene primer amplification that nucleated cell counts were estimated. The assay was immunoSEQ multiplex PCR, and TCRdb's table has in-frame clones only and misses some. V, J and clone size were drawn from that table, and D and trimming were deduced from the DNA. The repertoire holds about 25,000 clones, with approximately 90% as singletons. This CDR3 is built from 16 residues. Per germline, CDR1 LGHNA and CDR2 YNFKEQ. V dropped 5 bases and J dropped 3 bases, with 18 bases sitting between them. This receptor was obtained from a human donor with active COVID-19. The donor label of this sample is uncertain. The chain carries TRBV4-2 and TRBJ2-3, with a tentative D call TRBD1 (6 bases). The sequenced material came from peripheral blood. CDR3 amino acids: CASSMWGRGGTDTQYF. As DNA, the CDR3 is TGTGCCAGCAGCATGTGGGGGAGAGGGGGTACAGATACGCAGTATTTT.